These 24 T cell receptor beta chains came from one sample sequenced in a study of shared clonotypes between healthy human individuals. Assay: immunoSEQ multiplex PCR; the TCRdb copy retains only in-frame clones and omits some. The sample lists 2 million to 2.5 million clones; about 92% were seen once. Input material: naive CD4+ T cells from PBMCs. Stated subset: CD45RA+ positively selected. The source is a man between 18 and 29 years old in good health. Some clones in this sample may be carry-over from other donors' samples.

The V call is TRBV27, the J call TRBJ2-3; 7 nucleotides align to TRBD1. Germline assignment: CDR1 MNHEY and CDR2 SMNVEV (reference sequence). V gave up 7 bases and J gave up 3 bases; unmatched junction bases: 10. The CDR3 is made up of 15 amino acids. The DNA for the CDR3 is TGTGCCAGCATTCCTCAGGGGGTTAGGACAGATACGCAGTATTTT. Its translation is CASIPQGVRTDTQYF.

The CDR3 loop reads CASSVRPAQENEQYF. CDR3 bases: TGTGCCAGCAGCGTCCGGCCGGCTCAGGAGAACGAGCAGTACTTC. V is TRBV9 and J is TRBJ2-7; D remains ambiguous. Germline CDR1 reads SGDLS; CDR2 reads YYNGEE. Trimming cost V 2 bases and J 5 bases, with 17 bases left between them. This CDR3 has 15 residues.

The chain joins TRBV4-2 to TRBJ2-1; 7 bases fit TRBD2. V lost 0 bases to trimming and J lost 9 bases; unmatched junction nucleotides: 14. The CDR3 extends over 17 amino acids. Per germline, CDR1 LGHNA and CDR2 YNFKEQ. The CDR3 is CASSQEVIAGFSGEQFF. CDR3 bases: TGTGCCAGCAGCCAAGAAGTAATAGCGGGCTTCTCAGGTGAGCAGTTCTTC.

The V call is TRBV7-3, the J call TRBJ2-7; 7 positions agree with TRBD1. CDR1 and CDR2 from the germline V gene are SGHTA and FQGTGA. Trimming cost V 2 bases and J 5 bases; bases outside gene matches: 9. The CDR3 is made up of 15 amino acids. CDR3 nucleotides: TGTGCCAGCAGCTTATTCGGGCAGGGGGTGGACGAGCAGTACTTC. Translating gives CASSLFGQGVDEQYF.

The chain combines TRBV14 with TRBJ2-7; 7 bases line up with TRBD2. This CDR3 spans 12 amino acids. Trimming removed 2 bases from V and 9 bases from J; junction bases left unmatched: 4. CDR1 and CDR2 (germline): SGHDN, FVKESK. The CDR3 reads CASSQYSGGQYF. The CDR3 region has the DNA TGTGCCAGCAGCCAATACTCGGGGGGGCAGTACTTC.

A note on this clone: This sample includes further DNA sequences coding for the same CDR3. The rearrangement joins TRBV6-1 to TRBJ1-2, with D uncertain. Germline CDR1 is MNHNS and CDR2 is SASEGT. Trimming left V 8 bases short and J 2 bases short, with 6 bases between. The CDR3 covers 11 residues. This CDR3 is CASGQNYGYTF. The CDR3 nucleotides read TGTGCCAGCGGGCAGAACTATGGCTACACCTTC.

V gene TRBV29-1 combines with J gene TRBJ2-3; no reliable D call. The V end was cut by 7 bases, the J end by 2 bases, with 13 bases between. CDR1 and CDR2 from the germline V gene are SQVTM and ANQGSEA. The CDR3 totals 13 residues. The CDR3 protein is CSAAPGNTDTQYF. DNA of the CDR3: TGCAGCGCGGCTCCTGGGAACACAGATACGCAGTATTTT.

The rearrangement links TRBV6-5 to TRBJ1-2; TRBD1 aligns across 7 bases. J gave up 4 bases and V 5 bases, and 10 bases lay outside the gene matches. In germline, CDR1 is MNHEY, CDR2 SVGAGI. The CDR3 has 15 amino acids. CDR3 amino acids: CASSLTPTGSYGYTF. In DNA form, the CDR3 reads TGTGCCAGCAGTCTTACCCCGACAGGGAGCTATGGCTACACCTTC.

This chain links TRBV10-3 with TRBJ1-4; no firm D call. The CDR3 consists of 13 residues. Germline-derived CDR1 and CDR2 are ENHRY and SYGVKD. V gave up 2 bases and J gave up 4 bases, with 5 bases separating them. CDR3 nucleotide sequence: TGTGCCATCAGTGAGGGCCTTAATGAAAAACTGTTTTTT. Translating it yields CAISEGLNEKLFF.

The chain employs TRBV5-1 and TRBJ2-5; TRBD1 might be the D (5 bases). Germline V CDR1 and CDR2: SGHRS, YFSETQ. The CDR3 is 11 residues long. The germline V and J ends were trimmed by 7 bases and 3 bases, with 7 bases remaining between them. CDR3 amino acids: CASEGEETQYF. In DNA, the CDR3 is TGCGCCAGCGAAGGGGAAGAGACCCAGTACTTC. The variable domain in full, with the rest retrieved from reference TRBV5-1 and TRBJ2-5, is KAGVTQTPRYLIKTRGQQVTLSCSPISGHRSVSWYQQTPGQGLQFLFEYFSETQRNKGNFPGRFSGRQFSNSRSEMNVSTLELGDSALYLCASEGEETQYFGPGTRLLVL.

This clone came up once. The CDR3 bases are TGTGCCAGCGTGACCTTGACAAGATCCTACGAGCAGTACTTC. Translated, it gives CASVTLTRSYEQYF. The chain joins TRBV25-1 to TRBJ2-7; no reliable D call. This CDR3 is built from 14 residues. Germline V lookup: CDR1 MGHDK, CDR2 SYGVNS. The V and J ends lost 8 bases and 1 base respectively, with 15 bases between them.

This clone was found a few times. The same CDR3 also results from other DNA sequences found in this sample. The chain couples TRBV6-6 to TRBJ1-4, with D possibly matching TRBD1 (5 bases). Germline CDR1 is MNHNY and CDR2 is SVGAGI (reference sequence). The CDR3 runs 14 residues. Trimming shortened V by 6 bases and J by 3 bases, and 11 bases separated the two germline ends. The CDR3 DNA is TGTGCCAGCAGCCCTCGACAGCCTAATGAAAAACTGTTTTTT. Protein: CASSPRQPNEKLFF.

This chain connects TRBV7-8 to TRBJ2-1; 9 nucleotides agree with TRBD2. The CDR3 spans 15 residues. Unmatched junction bases numbered 12, after V lost 5 bases and J lost 10 bases. From germline, CDR1 is SGHVS and CDR2 FQNEAQ. The CDR3 loop reads CASSPPGLARGEQFF. In nucleotides, the CDR3 is TGTGCCAGCAGCCCCCCGGGACTAGCTAGGGGGGAGCAGTTCTTC. The full variable domain, rest sourced from reference TRBV7-8 and TRBJ2-1, is GAGVSQSPRYKVAKRGQDVALRCDPISGHVSLFWYQQALGQGPEFLTYFQNEAQLDKSGLPSDRFFAERPEGSVSTLKIQRTQQEDSAVYLCASSPPGLARGEQFFGPGTRLTVL.

This chain joins TRBV29-1 and TRBJ2-7, with TRBD2 matching 10 bases. The CDR3 is made up of 16 amino acids. Trimming cost V 8 bases and J 2 bases; bases outside gene matches: 15. Germline-derived CDR1 and CDR2 are SQVTM and ANQGSEA. CDR3 in DNA: TGCAGCCTCGATCCTAGCGGGAGTATTTTAACCTACGAGCAGTACTTC. This translates into CSLDPSGSILTYEQYF.

The chain is built from TRBV19 and TRBJ1-1; D remains unclear. The CDR3 extends over 13 amino acids. Trimming took off 3 bases at V and 4 bases at J, with 9 bases between the two ends. CDR1 and CDR2 (germline): LNHDA, SQIVND (reference sequence). The CDR3 here is CASSIGGVTEAFF. CDR3 sequence (DNA): TGTGCCAGTAGTATTGGCGGGGTCACTGAAGCTTTCTTT.

The genes are TRBV28 and TRBJ1-4; TRBD1 agrees at 7 bases. The CDR3 is 15 residues long. Germline V gives CDR1 MDHEN, CDR2 SYDVKM. With 6 bases clipped from V and 3 bases from J, the junction kept 7 bases outside the gene matches. The CDR3 nucleotides read TGTGCCAGCAGACTACAGCAGGGGGCTAATGAAAAACTGTTTTTT. It codes for CASRLQQGANEKLFF.

The rearrangement links TRBV7-3 to TRBJ1-3; 8 bases agree with TRBD1. The V gene's germline CDR1 is SGHTA and CDR2 FQGTGA. V was pared by 1 base and J by 0 bases, with 2 bases of the junction left unmatched. The CDR3 covers 16 residues. The CDR3 DNA is TGTGCCAGCAGCTTAATGGGACAGGACTCTGGAAACACCATATATTTT. Protein sequence: CASSLMGQDSGNTIYF.

The chain has TRBV10-2 and TRBJ2-3; 11 bases align to TRBD2. CDR3 length equals 17 residues. Germline loops: CDR1 WSHSY, CDR2 SAAADI. The junction had 10 bases not matched to a gene; V was cut back by 4 bases and J by 4 bases. The CDR3 sequence is CASSGYSGRAVPDTQYF. The CDR3 nucleotides read TGCGCCAGCAGTGGTTATAGCGGGAGGGCCGTCCCAGATACGCAGTATTTT.

This clone was detected only once. The chain uses TRBV5-4 and TRBJ1-1, with 8 bases aligning to TRBD1. This CDR3 has 15 residues. Germline trimming cut 0 bases from V and 4 bases from J; bases unmatched to any gene: 5. The germline CDR1 and CDR2 sequences are SGHNT and YYREEE (reference sequence). CDR3 nucleotide sequence: TGTGCCAGCAGCTTGGGTGGACAGGGTTTCACTGAAGCTTTCTTT. The encoded protein is CASSLGGQGFTEAFF.

V gene TRBV19 combines with J gene TRBJ1-5; D gene uncertain. CDR3 length equals 14 residues. Germline CDR1 reads LNHDA; CDR2 reads SQIVND (reference sequence). Between the trimmed V and J ends, which lost 5 bases and 5 bases, there was a span of 13 bases. This chain's CDR3 is CASSSDRAHQPQHF. For the CDR3, the DNA is TGTGCCAGTAGTTCTGATCGGGCGCATCAGCCCCAGCATTTT.

The chain uses TRBV19 and TRBJ2-7, with 11 bases aligning to TRBD1. Per germline, CDR1 LNHDA and CDR2 SQIVND (reference sequence). CDR3 size: 16 residues. Losses at the gene ends were 4 bases for V and 3 bases for J; bases not matched to a gene: 8. This CDR3 is CASSKNSGTGGYEQYF. The DNA for the CDR3 is TGTGCCAGTAGTAAAAACTCCGGGACAGGGGGCTACGAGCAGTACTTC.

The rearrangement uses TRBV18 and TRBJ2-7; either TRBD1 or TRBD2 may supply D (5 bases each). The CDR3 runs to 14 residues. CDR1 and CDR2 from the germline V gene are KGHSH and LQKENI. Trimming cost V 2 bases and J 3 bases, with 11 bases left between them. The CDR3: CASSPYGTGYEQYF. The CDR3 nucleotides read TGTGCCAGCTCACCATATGGGACGGGCTACGAGCAGTACTTC.

The count of this clone is one. The V call is TRBV11-2, the J call TRBJ2-5; 9 bases map to TRBD2. Germline trimming cut 1 base from V and 4 bases from J; bases unmatched to any gene: 4. Looked up from germline, CDR1 is SGHAT and CDR2 is FQNNGV. The length of the CDR3 is 15 residues. In nucleotides, the CDR3 is TGTGCCAGCAGCTTAGTAGCGGGAGTGGGAGAGACCCAGTACTTC. It yields the protein CASSLVAGVGETQYF. Using reference TRBV11-2 and TRBJ2-5 for the parts outside the CDR3, the full variable domain is EAGVAQSPRYKIIEKRQSVAFWCNPISGHATLYWYQQILGQGPKLLIQFQNNGVVDDSQLPKDRFSAERLKGVDSTLKIQPAKLEDSAVYLCASSLVAGVGETQYFGPGTRLLVL.

On this clone: This specimen includes other DNA sequences encoding the same CDR3. The J gene is TRBJ2-1, the V gene TRBV11-2; D not resolved. This CDR3 is 13 amino acids long. CDR1 SGHAT and CDR2 FQNNGV come from the germline V gene. V lost 4 bases and J lost 6, with 10 bases in between. The CDR3 loop is CASSYRRVNEQFF. In DNA, the CDR3 is TGTGCCAGCAGCTACCGCCGGGTCAATGAGCAGTTCTTC.